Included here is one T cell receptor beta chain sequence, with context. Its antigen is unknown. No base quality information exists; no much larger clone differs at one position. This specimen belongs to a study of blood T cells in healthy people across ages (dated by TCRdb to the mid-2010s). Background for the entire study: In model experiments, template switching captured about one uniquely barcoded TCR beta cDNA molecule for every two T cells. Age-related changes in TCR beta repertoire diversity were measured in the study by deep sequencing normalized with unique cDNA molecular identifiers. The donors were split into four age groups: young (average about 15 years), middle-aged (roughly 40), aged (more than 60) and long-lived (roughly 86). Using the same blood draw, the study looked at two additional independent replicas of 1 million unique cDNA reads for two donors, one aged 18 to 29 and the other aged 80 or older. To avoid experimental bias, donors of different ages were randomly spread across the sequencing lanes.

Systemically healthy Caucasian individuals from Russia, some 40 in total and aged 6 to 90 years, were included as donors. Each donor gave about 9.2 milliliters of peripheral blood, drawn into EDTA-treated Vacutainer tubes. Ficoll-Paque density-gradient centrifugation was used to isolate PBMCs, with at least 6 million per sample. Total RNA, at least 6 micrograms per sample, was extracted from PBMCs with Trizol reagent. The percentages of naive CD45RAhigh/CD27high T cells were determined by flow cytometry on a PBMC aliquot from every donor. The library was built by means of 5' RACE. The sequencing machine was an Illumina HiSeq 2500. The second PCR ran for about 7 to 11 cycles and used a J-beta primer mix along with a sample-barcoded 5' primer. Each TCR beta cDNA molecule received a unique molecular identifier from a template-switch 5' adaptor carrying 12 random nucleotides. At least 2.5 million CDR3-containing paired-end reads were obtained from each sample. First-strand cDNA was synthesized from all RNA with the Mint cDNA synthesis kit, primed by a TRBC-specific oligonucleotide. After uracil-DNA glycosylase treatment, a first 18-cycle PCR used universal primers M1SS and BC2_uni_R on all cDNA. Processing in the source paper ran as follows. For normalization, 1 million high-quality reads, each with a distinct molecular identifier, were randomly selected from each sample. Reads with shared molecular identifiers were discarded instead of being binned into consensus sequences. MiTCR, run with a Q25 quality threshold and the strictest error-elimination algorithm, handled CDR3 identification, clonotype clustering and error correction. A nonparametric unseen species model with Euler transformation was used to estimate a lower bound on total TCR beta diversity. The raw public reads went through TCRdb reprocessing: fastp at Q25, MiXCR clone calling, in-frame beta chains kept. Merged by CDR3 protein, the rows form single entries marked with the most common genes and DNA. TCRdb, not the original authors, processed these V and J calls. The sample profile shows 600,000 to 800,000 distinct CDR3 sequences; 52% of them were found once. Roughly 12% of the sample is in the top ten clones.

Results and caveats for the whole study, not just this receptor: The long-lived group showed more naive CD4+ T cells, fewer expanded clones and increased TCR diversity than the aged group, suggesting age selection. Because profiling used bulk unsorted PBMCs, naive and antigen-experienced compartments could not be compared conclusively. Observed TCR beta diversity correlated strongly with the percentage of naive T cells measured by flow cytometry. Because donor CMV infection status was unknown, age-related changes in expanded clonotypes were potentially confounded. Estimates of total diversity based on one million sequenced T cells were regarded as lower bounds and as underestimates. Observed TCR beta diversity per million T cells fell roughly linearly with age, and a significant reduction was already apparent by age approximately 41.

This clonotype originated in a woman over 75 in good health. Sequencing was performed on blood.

CDR3 sequence: CSARSPGQGNTEAFF. The bases read TGCAGTGCCCGATCCCCCGGACAGGGGAACACTGAAGCTTTCTTT. The V and J segments used are TRBV20-1 and TRBJ1-1; 8 nucleotides in the junction match TRBD1. The germline V gene encodes CDR1 DFQATT and CDR2 SNEGSKA (reference sequence). Relative to germline, V is missing 6 bases and J is missing 1 base, with 10 bases of the junction outside any gene match. Taken from cysteine to phenylalanine, the CDR3 has 15 residues. The kept DNA is CDR3 alone, 45 bases in frame from the first base.